This T cell receptor (beta chain) was identified in a study of cytomegalovirus exposure and HLA in healthy donors. The trim removed 2 bases at V and 4 bases at J, leaving 17 bases unmatched. The CDR3 loop spans 21 amino acids. Per germline, CDR1 PRHDT and CDR2 FYEKMQ (reference sequence). Amplification used 60 Vbeta primers and 13 Jbeta primers. Method: immunoSEQ multiplex PCR; TCRdb's copy keeps in-frame clones and lacks some. This table has roughly 200,000 clones, around 86% appearing once. The sequenced sample was PBMCs. This chain connects TRBV13 to TRBJ2-1; 13 bases are shared with TRBD2. This clonotype was sampled from a woman between 40 and 55 years old in good health and CMV-seronegative. The CDR3: CASSLTPKLAGGPTGYNEQFF. CDR3 nucleotide sequence: TGTGCCAGCAGCTTAACGCCAAAACTAGCGGGAGGGCCAACTGGGTACAATGAGCAGTTCTTC.